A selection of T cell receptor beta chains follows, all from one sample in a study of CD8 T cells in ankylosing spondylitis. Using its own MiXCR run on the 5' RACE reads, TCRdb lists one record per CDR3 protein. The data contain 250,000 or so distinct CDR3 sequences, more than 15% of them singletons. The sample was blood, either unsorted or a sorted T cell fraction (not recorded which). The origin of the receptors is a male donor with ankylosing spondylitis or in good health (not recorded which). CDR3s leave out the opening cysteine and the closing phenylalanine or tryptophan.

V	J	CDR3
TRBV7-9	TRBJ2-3	ASSPRLAGITDTQY
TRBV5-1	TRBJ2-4	ASSFLARVRGKNIQY
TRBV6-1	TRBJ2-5	ASSQMGVVETQY
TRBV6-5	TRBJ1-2	ASSYDSFAGGYT
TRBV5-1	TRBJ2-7	ASSSLSSGAGEQY
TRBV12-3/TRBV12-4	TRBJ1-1	ASSSGTGQNTEAF
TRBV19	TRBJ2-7	ASSPLAGTSSYEQY
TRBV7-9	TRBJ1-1	ASSLATGEWGTEAF
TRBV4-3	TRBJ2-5	ASSQGQQETQY
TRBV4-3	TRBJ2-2	ASSPRLTGLELTGELF
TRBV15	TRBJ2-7	ATSREPRDGSYEQY
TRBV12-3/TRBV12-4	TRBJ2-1	ASILGASGSVYNEQF
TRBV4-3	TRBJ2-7	ASSQGTAPDEQY
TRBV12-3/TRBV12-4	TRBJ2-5	ASSDRTGQETQY